These 2 T cell receptor beta chains were all obtained from the same sample, sequenced in a study of blood T cell repertoires in COVID-19. Produced via immunoSEQ multiplex PCR; TCRdb's table is partial and in-frame only. The repertoire holds about 170,000 clones, with around 89% as singletons. The sample consisted of peripheral blood. Source of these receptors: a man in his 60s with acute or convalescent COVID-19.

V usage is TRBV5-1 and J usage is TRBJ2-3, with TRBD1 identical over 7 bases. Germline V gene data show CDR1 as SGHRS and CDR2 as YFSETQ. The CDR3 runs 15 residues. Unmatched junction bases numbered 3, after V lost 0 bases and J lost 2 bases. This CDR3 is CASSLGTGDTDTQYF. The CDR3 DNA reads as TGCGCCAGCAGCTTGGGCACAGGGGACACAGATACGCAGTATTTT. Complete variable domain (other parts from reference TRBV5-1 and TRBJ2-3): KAGVTQTPRYLIKTRGQQVTLSCSPISGHRSVSWYQQTPGQGLQFLFEYFSETQRNKGNFPGRFSGRQFSNSRSEMNVSTLELGDSALYLCASSLGTGDTDTQYFGPGTRLTVL.

The chain uses TRBV7-9 and TRBJ2-1; 10 nucleotides match TRBD2. The germline V gene encodes CDR1 SEHNR and CDR2 FQNEAQ (reference sequence). The J segment lost 13 bases and the V segment lost 6 bases, leaving 3 bases of the junction unmatched. This CDR3 is 11 amino acids long. The CDR3 nucleotides are TGTGCCAGCAGGAGCGGGGGGGGTCAGTTCTTC. Protein: CASRSGGGQFF.